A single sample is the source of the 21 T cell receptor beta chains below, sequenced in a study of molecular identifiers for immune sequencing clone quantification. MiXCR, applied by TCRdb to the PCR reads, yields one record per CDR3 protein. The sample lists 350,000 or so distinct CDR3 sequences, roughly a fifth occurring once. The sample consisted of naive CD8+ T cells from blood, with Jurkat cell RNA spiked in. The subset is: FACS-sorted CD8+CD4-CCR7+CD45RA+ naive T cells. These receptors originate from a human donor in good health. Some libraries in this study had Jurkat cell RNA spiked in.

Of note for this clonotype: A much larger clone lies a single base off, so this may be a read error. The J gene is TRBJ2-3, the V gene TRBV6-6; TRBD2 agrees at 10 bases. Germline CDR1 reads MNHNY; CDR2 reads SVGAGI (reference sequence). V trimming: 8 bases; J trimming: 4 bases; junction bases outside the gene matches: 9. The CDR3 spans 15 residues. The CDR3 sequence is CASGAGTSVADTQYF. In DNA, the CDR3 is TGTGCCAGCGGTGCCGGGACTAGCGTGGCAGATACGCAGTATTTT.

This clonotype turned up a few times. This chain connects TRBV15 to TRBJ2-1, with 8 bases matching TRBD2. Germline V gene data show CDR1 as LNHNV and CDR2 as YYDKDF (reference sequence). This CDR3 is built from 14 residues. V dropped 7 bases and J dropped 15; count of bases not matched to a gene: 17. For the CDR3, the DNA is TGTGCCACCAAAGGAGGCTATGACGGGAGGGCCAGGTTCTTC. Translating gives CATKGGYDGRARFF.

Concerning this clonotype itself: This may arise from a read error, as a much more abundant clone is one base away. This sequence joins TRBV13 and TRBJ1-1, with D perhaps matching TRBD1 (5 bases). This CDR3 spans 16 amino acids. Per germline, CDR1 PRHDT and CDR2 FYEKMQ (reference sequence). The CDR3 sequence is CASSAIEGALNTEALF. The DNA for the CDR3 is TGTGCCAGCAGCGCAATAGAAGGGGCCCTGAACACTGAAGCTCTCTTT.

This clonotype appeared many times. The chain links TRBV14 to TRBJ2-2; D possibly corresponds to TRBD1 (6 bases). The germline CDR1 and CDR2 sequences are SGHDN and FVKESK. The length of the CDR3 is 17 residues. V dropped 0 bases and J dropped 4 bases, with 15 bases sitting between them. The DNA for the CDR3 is TGTGCCAGCAGCCAAGATCAGGGGTTGCCCGCCACCGGGGAGCTGTTTTTT. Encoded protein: CASSQDQGLPATGELFF.

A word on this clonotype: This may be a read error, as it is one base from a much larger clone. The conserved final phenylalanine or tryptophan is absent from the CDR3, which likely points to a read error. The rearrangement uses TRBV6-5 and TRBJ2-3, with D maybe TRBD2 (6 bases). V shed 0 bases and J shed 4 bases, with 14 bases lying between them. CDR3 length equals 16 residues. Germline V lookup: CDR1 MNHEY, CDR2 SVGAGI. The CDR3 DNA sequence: TGTGCCAGCAGTTACTCGGGTCCTAGCGCGGCAGATACGCAGTATCTT. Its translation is CASSYSGPSAADTQYL.

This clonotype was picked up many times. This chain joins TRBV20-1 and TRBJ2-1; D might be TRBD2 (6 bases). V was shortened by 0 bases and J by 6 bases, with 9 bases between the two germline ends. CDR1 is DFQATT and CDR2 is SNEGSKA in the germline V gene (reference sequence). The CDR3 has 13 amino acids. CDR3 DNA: TGCAGTGCTAGAGATAGGAGGGGCAATGAGCAGTTCTTC. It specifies CSARDRRGNEQFF.

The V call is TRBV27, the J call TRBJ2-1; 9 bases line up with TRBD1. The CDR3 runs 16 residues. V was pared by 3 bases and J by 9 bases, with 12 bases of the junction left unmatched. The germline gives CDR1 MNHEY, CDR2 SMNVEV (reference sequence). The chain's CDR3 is CASSFPLGQGLSEQFF. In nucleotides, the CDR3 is TGTGCCAGCAGTTTCCCCCTGGGACAGGGATTGAGTGAGCAGTTCTTC.

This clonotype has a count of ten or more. CDR3 protein: CASGLVESANTDTQYF. CDR3 in DNA: TGTGCTAGTGGTTTGGTAGAATCTGCCAACACAGATACGCAGTATTTT. The V and J genes are TRBV12-5 and TRBJ2-3, with D uncertain. Germline V gene sequence: CDR1 LGHNT, CDR2 FRNRAP. Trimming removed 0 bases from V and 2 bases from J, with 12 bases in between. The CDR3 is made up of 16 amino acids.

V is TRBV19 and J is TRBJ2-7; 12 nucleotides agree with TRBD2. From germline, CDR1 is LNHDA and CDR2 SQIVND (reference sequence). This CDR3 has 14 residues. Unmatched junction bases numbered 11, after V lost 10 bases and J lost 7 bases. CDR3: CATQATSGSEEQYF. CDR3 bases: TGTGCCACCCAGGCGACTAGCGGGAGTGAGGAGCAGTACTTC.

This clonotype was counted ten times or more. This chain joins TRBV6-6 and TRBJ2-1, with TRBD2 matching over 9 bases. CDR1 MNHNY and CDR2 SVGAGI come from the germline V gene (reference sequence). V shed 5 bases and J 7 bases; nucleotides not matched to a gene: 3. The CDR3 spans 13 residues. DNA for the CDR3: TGTGCCAGCAGTCTAGCGGGAATTAATGAGCAGTTCTTC. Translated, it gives CASSLAGINEQFF.

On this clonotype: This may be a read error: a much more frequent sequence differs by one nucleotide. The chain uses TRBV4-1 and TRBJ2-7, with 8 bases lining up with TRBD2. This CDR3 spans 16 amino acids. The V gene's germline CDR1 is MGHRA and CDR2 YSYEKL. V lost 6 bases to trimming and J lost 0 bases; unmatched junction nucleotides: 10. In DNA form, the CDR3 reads TGCGCCAGCAGTTTGACAGCGGGGGTAGTCTCCTACGAGCAGTACTTC. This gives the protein CASSLTAGVVSYEQYF.

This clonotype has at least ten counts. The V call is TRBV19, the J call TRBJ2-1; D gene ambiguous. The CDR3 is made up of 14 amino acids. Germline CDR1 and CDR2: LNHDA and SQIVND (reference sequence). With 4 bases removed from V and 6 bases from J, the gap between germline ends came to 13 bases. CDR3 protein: CASSTGLGFNEQFF. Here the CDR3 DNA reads TGTGCCAGTAGTACGGGTCTGGGCTTCAATGAGCAGTTCTTC.

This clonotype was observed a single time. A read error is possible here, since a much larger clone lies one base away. The CDR3 DNA is TGTGCCAGCAGCCGAGAACAGAGGGCTTGGGAGCAGTACTTC. Amino acids: CASSREQRAWEQYF. The chain is built from TRBV7-6 and TRBJ2-7; possible D gene TRBD2, 5 bases. V lost 5 bases, J lost 7 bases, and 18 bases lay in between. The CDR3 runs 14 residues. Germline V lookup: CDR1 SGHVS, CDR2 FNYEAQ. Looking up the rest from reference TRBV7-6 and TRBJ2-7 gives the full variable domain: GAGVSQSPRYKVTKRGQDVALRCDPISGHVSLYWYRQALGQGPEFLTYFNYEAQQDKSGLPNDRFSAERPEGSISTLTIQRTEQRDSAMYRCASSREQRAWEQYFGPGTRLTVT.

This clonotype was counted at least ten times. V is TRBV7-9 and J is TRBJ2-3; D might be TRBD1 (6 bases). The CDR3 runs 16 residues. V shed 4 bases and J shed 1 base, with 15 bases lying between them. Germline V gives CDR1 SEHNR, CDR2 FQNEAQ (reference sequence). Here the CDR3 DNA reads TGTGCCAGCAGCTCACGGGACATCGCGCGCACAGATACGCAGTATTTT. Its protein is CASSSRDIARTDTQYF.

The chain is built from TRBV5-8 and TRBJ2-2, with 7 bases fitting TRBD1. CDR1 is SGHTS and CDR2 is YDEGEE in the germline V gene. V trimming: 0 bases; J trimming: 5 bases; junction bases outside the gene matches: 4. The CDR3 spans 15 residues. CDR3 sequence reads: CASSLEQGITGELFF. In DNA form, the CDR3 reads TGTGCCAGCAGCTTGGAACAGGGGATAACCGGGGAGCTGTTTTTT.

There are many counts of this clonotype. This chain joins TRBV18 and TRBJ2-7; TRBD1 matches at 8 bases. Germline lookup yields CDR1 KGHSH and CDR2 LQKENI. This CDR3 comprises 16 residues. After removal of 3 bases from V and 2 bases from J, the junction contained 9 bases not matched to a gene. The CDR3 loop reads CASSPTLDREAYEQYF. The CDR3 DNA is TGTGCCAGCTCACCTACCCTGGACAGGGAGGCCTACGAGCAGTACTTC.

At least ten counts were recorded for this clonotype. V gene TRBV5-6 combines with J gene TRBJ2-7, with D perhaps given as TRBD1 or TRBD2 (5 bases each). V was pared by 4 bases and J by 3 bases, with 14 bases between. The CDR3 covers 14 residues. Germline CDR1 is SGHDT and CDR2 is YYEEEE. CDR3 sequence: CASSQMGTFYEQYF. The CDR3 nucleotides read TGTGCCAGCAGCCAAATGGGGACCTTCTACGAGCAGTACTTC.

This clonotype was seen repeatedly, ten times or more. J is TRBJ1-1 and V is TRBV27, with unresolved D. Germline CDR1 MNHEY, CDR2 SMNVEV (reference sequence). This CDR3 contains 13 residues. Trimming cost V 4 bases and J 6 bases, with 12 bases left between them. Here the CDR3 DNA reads TGTGCCAGCAGTTCCTCAGCTCTCCCTGAAGCTTTCTTT. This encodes CASSSSALPEAFF.

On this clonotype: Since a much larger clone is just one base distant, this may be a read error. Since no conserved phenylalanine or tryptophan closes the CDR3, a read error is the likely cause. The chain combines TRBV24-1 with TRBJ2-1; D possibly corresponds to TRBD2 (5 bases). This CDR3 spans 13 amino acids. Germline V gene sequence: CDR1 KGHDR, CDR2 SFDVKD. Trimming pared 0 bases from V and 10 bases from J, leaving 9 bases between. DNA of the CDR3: TGTGCCACCAGTGATTTGCAACGGGGAGAGCAGTTCCTC. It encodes CATSDLQRGEQFL.

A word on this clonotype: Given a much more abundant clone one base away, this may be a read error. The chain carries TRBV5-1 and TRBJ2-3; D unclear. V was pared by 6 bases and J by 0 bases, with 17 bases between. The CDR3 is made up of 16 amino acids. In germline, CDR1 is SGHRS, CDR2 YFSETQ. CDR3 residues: CASNSGLPPSTDTQYF. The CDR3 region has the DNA TGCGCCAGCAACTCGGGTTTGCCCCCTAGCACAGATACGCAGTATTTT.

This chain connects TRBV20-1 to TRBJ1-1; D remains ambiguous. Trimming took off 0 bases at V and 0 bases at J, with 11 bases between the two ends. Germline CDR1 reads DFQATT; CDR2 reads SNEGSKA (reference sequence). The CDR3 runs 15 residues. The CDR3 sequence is CSARDWPELNTEAFF. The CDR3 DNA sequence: TGCAGTGCTAGAGATTGGCCGGAGCTGAACACTGAAGCTTTCTTT.